The 25 T cell receptor beta chains listed next were all sequenced from one sample in a study of T-cell reconstitution after alpha-beta-depleted transplantation in children. Unique molecular identifiers featured in how the TCRbeta library was prepared. TCRdb reprocessed the PCR reads via MiXCR and lists one record per CDR3 protein. The repertoire has 300,000 to 350,000 distinct CDR3 sequences, roughly 15% of them found once; the top ten carry about 41%. This sample comprised PBMCs, mostly from graft donor cells, obtained 360 days after TCRalphabeta/CD19-depleted stem cell transplant. These receptors originate from a male patient aged 2-15 years who had a stem cell transplant for acute lymphoblastic leukemia, so the T cells may come from the graft donor.

This clonotype was seen a few times. This sequence joins TRBV3-1 and TRBJ2-3, with D uncertain. CDR1 is LGHDT and CDR2 is YNNKEL in the germline V gene (reference sequence). The CDR3 totals 14 residues. The V and J ends lost 0 bases and 1 base respectively, with 5 bases between them. In DNA, the CDR3 is TGTGCCAGCAGCCAAGATCCGGGCACAGATACGCAGTATTTT. Translation gives CASSQDPGTDTQYF.

This clonotype was counted a few times. The chain couples TRBV29-1 to TRBJ1-5, with D possibly matching TRBD1 (5 bases). Germline V CDR1 and CDR2: SQVTM, ANQGSEA. Deletions cut 4 bases from V and 1 base from J, with 11 bases between. The CDR3 totals 14 residues. CDR3 amino acids: CSVGWGTSNQPQHF. The CDR3 nucleotides read TGCAGCGTTGGATGGGGCACCAGCAATCAGCCCCAGCATTTT.

J is TRBJ2-3 and V is TRBV5-6, with D perhaps TRBD2 (5 bases). Germline values: CDR1 SGHDT, CDR2 YYEEEE. The CDR3 has 15 residues. Trimming left V 4 bases short and J 9 bases short, with 21 bases between. CDR3 loop: CASSPRTRRFETQYF. CDR3 sequence (DNA): TGTGCCAGCAGCCCTCGCACTAGAAGGTTCGAGACGCAGTATTTT.

This clonotype appeared a few times. This chain uses TRBV5-1 with TRBJ2-3; maybe TRBD1 (6 bases). V was shortened by 7 bases and J by 1 base, with 19 bases between the two germline ends. The CDR3 has 16 residues. CDR1 is SGHRS and CDR2 is YFSETQ in the germline V gene. The CDR3 region has the DNA TGCGCCAGCGCAGGGTACGCCGGACAGCGCACAGATACGCAGTATTTT. It specifies CASAGYAGQRTDTQYF.

The sample holds many counts of this clonotype. At one of its ends the junction is not consistent with the germline gene, which may arise from a read error. The rearrangement uses TRBV7-7 and TRBJ2-1, with 10 positions matching TRBD2. The CDR3 length is 15 residues. Germline V gene lookup returns CDR1 SSHAT and CDR2 FNYEAQ (reference sequence). Written as DNA, the CDR3 is TGTGCTAGCAGCTTACAGCGGGAGGGCCAAGGTGAGCAGTTCTTC. The encoded protein is CASSLQREGQGEQFF. The whole variable domain, remainder taken from reference TRBV7-7 and TRBJ2-1, is GAGVSQSPRYKVTKRGQDVTLRCDPISSHATLYWYQQALGQGPEFLTYFNYEAQPDKSGLPSDRFSAERPEGSISTLTIQRTEQRDSAMYRCASSLQREGQGEQFFGPGTRLTVL.

This chain connects TRBV27 to TRBJ2-2; TRBD1 agrees at 7 bases. The CDR3 consists of 15 residues. In germline, CDR1 is MNHEY, CDR2 SMNVEV (reference sequence). V lost 0 bases, J lost 5 bases, and 3 bases stayed unmatched. The CDR3 DNA reads TGTGCCAGCAGTTTATCCACGACAGGGACCGGGGAGCTGTTTTTT. Amino acid sequence: CASSLSTTGTGELFF.

This clonotype has more than one count but fewer than ten. This chain joins TRBV7-8 and TRBJ2-3; D perhaps matches TRBD2 (6 bases). V lost 2 bases to trimming and J lost 3 bases, with 18 bases between them. CDR3 length: 17 residues. Germline values: CDR1 SGHVS, CDR2 FQNEAQ. The CDR3 DNA follows: TGTGCCAGCAGCTTACAGGTAGCAGGGACTTTTACAGATACGCAGTATTTT. Translated, it gives CASSLQVAGTFTDTQYF.

As DNA, the CDR3 is TGCGCCAGCAGCTTGATGTCTAGCGGGAGTGGTTACGAGCAGTACTTC. This gives the protein CASSLMSSGSGYEQYF. The chain is built from TRBV5-1 and TRBJ2-7; TRBD2 aligns across 10 bases. V shed 1 base, J shed 4 bases, and the junction held 8 bases outside the gene matches. Germline V gene data show CDR1 as SGHRS and CDR2 as YFSETQ. The CDR3 is 16 residues long.

This clonotype has a count of ten or more. The V gene is TRBV18, the J gene TRBJ1-1, with 7 bases matching TRBD1. V trimming: 0 bases; J trimming: 1 base; junction bases outside the gene matches: 11. The CDR3 runs 18 residues. Looked up from germline, CDR1 is KGHSH and CDR2 is LQKENI. DNA for the CDR3: TGTGCCAGCTCACCACCGAGCGCGTCGACAGGGACGAACACTGAAGCTTTCTTT. Its protein product is CASSPPSASTGTNTEAFF.

This clonotype was counted between two and nine times. The chain combines TRBV5-1 with TRBJ2-1; 9 bases agree with TRBD2. In germline, CDR1 is SGHRS, CDR2 YFSETQ. V lost 5 bases and J lost 7; bases outside the gene matches: 10. CDR3 size: 15 residues. In DNA form, the CDR3 reads TGCGCCAGCAGATCTGGGACTAGCACTACGAATGAGCAGTTCTTC. It is translated as CASRSGTSTTNEQFF.

V is TRBV9 and J is TRBJ2-3, with 11 bases matching TRBD1. The germline V gene has CDR1 SGDLS and CDR2 YYNGEE. Trimming removed 6 bases from V and 3 bases from J; junction bases left unmatched: 6. CDR3 length: 15 amino acids. CDR3 DNA sequence: TGTGCCAGCACCAAGGGGACAGGGGGGACAGATACGCAGTATTTT. The encoded protein is CASTKGTGGTDTQYF. Combining the CDR3 with reference TRBV9 and TRBJ2-3 gives the whole variable domain DSGVTQTPKHLITATGQRVTLRCSPRSGDLSVYWYQQSLDQGLQFLIQYYNGEERAKGNILERFSAQQFPDLHSELNLSSLELGDSALYFCASTKGTGGTDTQYFGPGTRLTVL.

V and J are TRBV4-3 and TRBJ1-5; D uncertain. This CDR3 region has 16 residues. Between the trimmed V and J ends, which lost 1 base and 4 bases, there was a span of 14 bases. The germline V gene encodes CDR1 LGHNA and CDR2 YSLEER. The CDR3 sequence: CASSQVYLDLNQPQHF. As DNA, the CDR3 is TGCGCCAGCAGCCAAGTGTATCTAGATCTTAATCAGCCCCAGCATTTT.

The V and J genes are TRBV10-3 and TRBJ2-1; TRBD2 agrees at 9 bases. The length of the CDR3 is 14 residues. The V segment lost 6 bases and the J segment 3 bases; nucleotides outside the gene matches: 3. CDR1 is ENHRY, CDR2 SYGVKD, per germline. The CDR3 reads CAIRASGNYNEQFF. The CDR3 DNA is TGTGCCATCAGGGCTAGCGGGAACTACAATGAGCAGTTCTTC.

This clonotype came up a few times. The chain has TRBV5-1 and TRBJ1-1, with D unresolved. The CDR3 runs to 16 residues. Between the trimmed V and J ends, which lost 6 bases and 4 bases, there was a span of 22 bases. Germline loops: CDR1 SGHRS, CDR2 YFSETQ. CDR3 protein: CASNLLAPRESTEAFF. CDR3 DNA: TGCGCCAGCAACCTTCTTGCACCAAGGGAGTCCACTGAAGCTTTCTTT.

The sample holds many counts of this clonotype. The chain combines TRBV7-9 with TRBJ2-1; TRBD2 matches 8 bases. The J segment lost 9 bases and the V segment lost 1 base, leaving 8 bases of the junction unmatched. From germline, CDR1 is SEHNR and CDR2 FQNEAQ (reference sequence). The CDR3 has 15 amino acids. The CDR3 loop reads CASSLDGSGIREQFF. In DNA form, the CDR3 reads TGTGCCAGCAGCTTAGATGGTAGCGGGATACGTGAGCAGTTCTTC.

This clonotype was found many times. The chain employs TRBV29-1 and TRBJ2-2; TRBD2 matches 7 bases. There are 12 residues in the CDR3. V shed 8 bases and J 5 bases; nucleotides not matched to a gene: 5. CDR1 and CDR2 from the germline V gene are SQVTM and ANQGSEA. Here the CDR3 reads CSIEGGTGELFF. In DNA form, the CDR3 reads TGCAGCATCGAGGGAGGGACCGGGGAGCTGTTTTTT.

The table lists this clonotype with many counts. V gene TRBV5-1 combines with J gene TRBJ2-1; 11 nucleotides match TRBD2. The J segment lost 4 bases and the V segment lost 6 bases, leaving 3 bases of the junction unmatched. The germline gives CDR1 SGHRS, CDR2 YFSETQ. The CDR3 consists of 14 residues. Here the CDR3 DNA reads TGCGCCAGCACAATAGCGGGAGGGTACAATGAGCAGTTCTTC. Protein sequence: CASTIAGGYNEQFF. The variable domain in full, completed from reference TRBV5-1 and TRBJ2-1, reads KAGVTQTPRYLIKTRGQQVTLSCSPISGHRSVSWYQQTPGQGLQFLFEYFSETQRNKGNFPGRFSGRQFSNSRSEMNVSTLELGDSALYLCASTIAGGYNEQFFGPGTRLTVL.

The rearrangement uses TRBV7-6 and TRBJ2-2; D is perhaps TRBD1 (6 bases). CDR3 size: 15 residues. The germline CDR1 and CDR2 sequences are SGHVS and FNYEAQ. V was clipped by 0 bases and J by 5 bases, with 10 bases between them. Here the CDR3 reads CASSLASRGTGELFF. For the CDR3, the DNA is TGTGCCAGCAGCTTAGCAAGTAGGGGGACCGGGGAGCTGTTTTTT. The entire variable domain, with the rest obtained from reference TRBV7-6 and TRBJ2-2, is as follows: GAGVSQSPRYKVTKRGQDVALRCDPISGHVSLYWYRQALGQGPEFLTYFNYEAQQDKSGLPNDRFSAERPEGSISTLTIQRTEQRDSAMYRCASSLASRGTGELFFGEGSRLTVL.

This chain links TRBV2 with TRBJ2-3; 10 nucleotides line up with TRBD1. V lost 10 bases and J lost 6; bases outside the gene matches: 10. The germline gives CDR1 SNHLY, CDR2 FYNNEI. The CDR3 is 14 amino acids. The CDR3 nucleotides are TGTGCCACCACCGGGACAGGGGAAAAGGATACGCAGTATTTT. Amino acid sequence: CATTGTGEKDTQYF.

J is TRBJ1-4 and V is TRBV6-5, with D possibly being TRBD1 (6 bases). Trimming took 3 bases from V and 7 from J, leaving 18 bases between them. Germline CDR1 reads MNHEY; CDR2 reads SVGAGI. This CDR3 region has 16 residues. CDR3 protein: CASSYTATGNREKLFF. CDR3 sequence (DNA): TGTGCCAGCAGTTATACCGCTACAGGGAATCGTGAAAAACTGTTTTTT.

This clonotype has ten or more counts. The chain combines TRBV4-3 with TRBJ2-5, with 11 bases identical to TRBD1. CDR1 is LGHNA and CDR2 is YSLEER in the germline V gene. V dropped 0 bases and J dropped 7; count of bases not matched to a gene: 1. The length of the CDR3 is 14 residues. The CDR3 DNA is TGCGCCAGCAGCCAAGATGGGACAGGGGGGACCCAGTACTTC. Its protein product is CASSQDGTGGTQYF.

This clonotype was observed many times. This rearrangement joins TRBV28 to TRBJ2-3; 7 bases match TRBD2. Losses at the gene ends were 3 bases for V and 4 bases for J; bases not matched to a gene: 7. The CDR3 totals 15 residues. Germline CDR1 and CDR2: MDHEN and SYDVKM. The chain's CDR3 is CASSFGGEGPDTQYF. The CDR3 DNA follows: TGTGCCAGCAGTTTTGGAGGGGAGGGCCCAGATACGCAGTATTTT.

The rearrangement uses TRBV7-9 and TRBJ2-7, with D possibly matching TRBD1 (5 bases). V was clipped by 1 base and J by 5 bases, with 12 bases between them. This CDR3 has 14 amino acids. Germline V CDR1 and CDR2: SEHNR, FQNEAQ (reference sequence). Written as DNA, the CDR3 is TGTGCCAGCAGCTTAGGGTCAGGGCGCGACGAGCAGTACTTC. This codes for CASSLGSGRDEQYF. The full variable domain, rest sourced from reference TRBV7-9 and TRBJ2-7, is DTGVSQNPRHKITKRGQNVTFRCDPISEHNRLYWYRQTLGQGPEFLTYFQNEAQLEKSRLLSDRFSAERPKGSFSTLEIQRTEQGDSAMYLCASSLGSGRDEQYFGPGTRLTVT.

This clonotype was detected a few times. The rearrangement uses TRBV4-3 and TRBJ2-7; 8 bases fit TRBD1. This CDR3 has 14 residues. CDR1 is LGHNA and CDR2 is YSLEER in the germline V gene. The junction had 3 bases not matched to a gene; V was cut back by 1 base and J by 4 bases. CDR3 sequence reads: CASSQAQGGYEQYF. The CDR3 nucleotides are TGCGCCAGCAGCCAAGCACAGGGGGGTTACGAGCAGTACTTC.

This clonotype was recorded at least ten times. This chain links TRBV5-1 with TRBJ2-5, with 13 nucleotides matching TRBD2. The length of the CDR3 is 16 residues. V lost 0 bases, J lost 3 bases, and 2 bases stayed unmatched. Germline V gene sequence: CDR1 SGHRS, CDR2 YFSETQ. The DNA for the CDR3 is TGCGCCAGCAGCTTGGTACTAGCGGGAGGGAAAGAGACCCAGTACTTC. Its translation: CASSLVLAGGKETQYF.